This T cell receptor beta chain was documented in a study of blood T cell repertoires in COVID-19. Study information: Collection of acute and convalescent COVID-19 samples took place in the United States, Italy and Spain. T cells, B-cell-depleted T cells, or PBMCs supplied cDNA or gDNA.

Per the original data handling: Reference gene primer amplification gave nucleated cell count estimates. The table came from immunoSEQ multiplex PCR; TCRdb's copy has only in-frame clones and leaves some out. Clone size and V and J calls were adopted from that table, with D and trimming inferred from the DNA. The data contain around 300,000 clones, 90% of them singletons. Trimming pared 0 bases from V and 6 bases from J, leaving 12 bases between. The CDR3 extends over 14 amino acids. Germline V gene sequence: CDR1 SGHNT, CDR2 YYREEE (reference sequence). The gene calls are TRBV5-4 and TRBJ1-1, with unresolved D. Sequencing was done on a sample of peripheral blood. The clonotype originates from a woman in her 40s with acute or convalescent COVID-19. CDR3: CASSLAGSGAEAFF. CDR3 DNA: TGTGCCAGCAGCTTGGCCGGTTCAGGCGCTGAAGCTTTCTTT.